This T cell receptor beta chain appears in the sequencing data of a study of Graves' ophthalmopathy and Graves' hyperthyroidism. The CDR3 has 14 amino acids. Germline V lookup: CDR1 LNHDA, CDR2 SQIVND (reference sequence). Excluded were patients with other autoimmune diseases, uncontrolled infections, pregnancy or lactation. The diagnosis was founded upon clinical symptoms, serum thyroxine, TRAb, thyroid ultrasound and orbital computed tomography. RNA transcripts provided the template for amplifying TCR beta CDR3 regions. First-round RT-PCR used HTBI primers; second-round multiplex PCR followed. One entry per CDR3 protein, called by TCRdb with MiXCR from the multiplex PCR reads. This table has approximately 1.2 million distinct CDR3 sequences, around a third appearing once. This clonotype occurred a few times. One junction end disagrees with the germline gene, perhaps due to a read error.

The rearrangement uses TRBV19 and TRBJ1-5; 9 bases line up with TRBD1. Sequenced input: peripheral blood or thyroid tissue (not recorded which). This TCR derives from an adult man with Graves' hyperthyroidism. The DNA for the CDR3 is TGTGCCAGTAGTCCCGGGACAGGGAATCGGCCCCAGCATTTT. Translating gives CASSPGTGNRPQHF.